This T cell receptor beta chain was profiled in a study of human T cells and chemical hapten exposure. Study summary: Largely, small differences in pooled library volume made per-sample TCR yields vary.

Indicated time point: patch test 1, 2 weeks after DPC sensitization. Treatment defined: therapeutic diphenylcyclopropenone sensitization with weekly scalp DPC. Every donor had alopecia and was 18 to 70 years old; all were suitable for DPC. In TCRdb, the RACE reads were re-called with MiXCR into one record per CDR3 protein. The sample contains 150,000 to 200,000 distinct CDR3 sequences, around 22% of which appear only once. V was cut by 10 bases and J by 0 bases, with 7 bases left in between. This CDR3 region has 11 residues. Germline CDR1 is ENHRY and CDR2 is SYGVKD. This chain links TRBV10-3 with TRBJ2-7; D is unclear. The sequencing used whole blood, collected in connection with sensitization to the hapten diphenylcyclopropenone (DPC). The sequence came from a woman aged 45-65 years with alopecia areata. Some clones in this sample may be carry-over from other donors' samples. CDR3 nucleotide sequence: TGTGCCAAAGACACCTCCTACGAGCAGTACTTC. Residues: CAKDTSYEQYF.